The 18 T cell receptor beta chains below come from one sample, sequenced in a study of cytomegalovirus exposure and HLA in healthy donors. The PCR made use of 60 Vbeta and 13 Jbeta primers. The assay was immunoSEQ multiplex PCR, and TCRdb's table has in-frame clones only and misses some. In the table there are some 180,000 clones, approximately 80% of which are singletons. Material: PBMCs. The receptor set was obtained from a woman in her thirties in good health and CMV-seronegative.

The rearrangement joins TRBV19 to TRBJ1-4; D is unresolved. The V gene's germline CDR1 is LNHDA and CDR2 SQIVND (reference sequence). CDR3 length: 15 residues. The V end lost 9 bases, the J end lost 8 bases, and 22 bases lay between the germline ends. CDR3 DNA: TGTGCCAGGTTCCTCAAGACGCGGAGAGGGGAAAAACTGTTTTTT. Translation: CARFLKTRRGEKLFF.

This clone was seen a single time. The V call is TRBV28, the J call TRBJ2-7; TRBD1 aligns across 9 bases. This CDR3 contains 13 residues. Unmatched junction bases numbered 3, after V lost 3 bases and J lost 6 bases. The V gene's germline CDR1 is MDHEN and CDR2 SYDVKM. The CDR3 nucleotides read TGTGCCAGCAGTTTGGGGACAGGGCTCGAGCAGTACTTC. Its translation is CASSLGTGLEQYF. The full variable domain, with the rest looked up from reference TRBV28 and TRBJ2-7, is DVKVTQSSRYLVKRTGEKVFLECVQDMDHENMFWYRQDPGLGLRLIYFSYDVKMKEKGDIPEGYSVSREKKERFSLILESASTNQTSMYLCASSLGTGLEQYFGPGTRLTVT.

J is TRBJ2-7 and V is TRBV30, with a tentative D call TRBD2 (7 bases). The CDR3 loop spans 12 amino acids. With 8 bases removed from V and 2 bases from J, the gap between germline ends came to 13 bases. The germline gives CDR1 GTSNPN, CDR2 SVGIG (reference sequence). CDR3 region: CAGGGHPYEQYF. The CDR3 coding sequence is TGTGCCGGGGGGGGCCATCCCTACGAGCAGTACTTC. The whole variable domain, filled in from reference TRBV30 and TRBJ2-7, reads SQTIHQWPATLVQPVGSPLSLECTVEGTSNPNLYWYRQAAGRGLQLLFYSVGIGQISSEVPQNLSASRPQDRQFILSSKKLLLSDSGFYLCAGGGHPYEQYFGPGTRLTVT.

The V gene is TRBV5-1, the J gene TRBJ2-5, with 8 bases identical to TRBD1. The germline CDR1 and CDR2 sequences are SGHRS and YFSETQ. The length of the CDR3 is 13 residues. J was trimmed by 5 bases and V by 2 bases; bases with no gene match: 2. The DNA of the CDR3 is TGCGCCAGCAGCTTACGGACAGGGGAGACCCAGTACTTC. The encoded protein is CASSLRTGETQYF.

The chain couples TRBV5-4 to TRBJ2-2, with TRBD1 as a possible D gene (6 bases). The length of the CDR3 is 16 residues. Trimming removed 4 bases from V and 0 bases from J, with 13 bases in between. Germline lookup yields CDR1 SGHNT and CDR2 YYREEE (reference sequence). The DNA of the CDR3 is TGTGCCAGCAGCGTAGACAGGCCATCGAACACCGGGGAGCTGTTTTTT. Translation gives CASSVDRPSNTGELFF.

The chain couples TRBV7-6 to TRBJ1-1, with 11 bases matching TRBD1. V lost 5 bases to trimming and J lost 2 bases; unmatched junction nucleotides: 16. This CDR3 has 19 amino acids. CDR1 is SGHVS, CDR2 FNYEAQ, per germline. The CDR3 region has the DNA TGTGCCAGCAGCCCCCGACTCAAGGGGACAGGGGGAAAAAACACTGAAGCTTTCTTT. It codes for CASSPRLKGTGGKNTEAFF. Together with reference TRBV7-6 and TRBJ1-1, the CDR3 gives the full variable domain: GAGVSQSPRYKVTKRGQDVALRCDPISGHVSLYWYRQALGQGPEFLTYFNYEAQQDKSGLPNDRFSAERPEGSISTLTIQRTEQRDSAMYRCASSPRLKGTGGKNTEAFFGQGTRLTVV.

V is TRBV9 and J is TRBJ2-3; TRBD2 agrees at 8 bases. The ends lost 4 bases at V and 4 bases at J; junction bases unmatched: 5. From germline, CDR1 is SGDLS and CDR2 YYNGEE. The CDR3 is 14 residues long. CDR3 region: CASSSAGGADTQYF. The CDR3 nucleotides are TGTGCCAGCAGCTCCGCGGGGGGCGCAGATACGCAGTATTTT. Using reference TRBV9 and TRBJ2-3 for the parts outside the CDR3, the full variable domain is DSGVTQTPKHLITATGQRVTLRCSPRSGDLSVYWYQQSLDQGLQFLIQYYNGEERAKGNILERFSAQQFPDLHSELNLSSLELGDSALYFCASSSAGGADTQYFGPGTRLTVL.

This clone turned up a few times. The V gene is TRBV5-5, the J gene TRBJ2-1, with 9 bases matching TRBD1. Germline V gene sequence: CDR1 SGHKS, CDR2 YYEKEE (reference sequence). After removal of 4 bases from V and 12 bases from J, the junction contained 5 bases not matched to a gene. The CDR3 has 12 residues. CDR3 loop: CASSPRQGGQFF. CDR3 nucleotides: TGTGCCAGCAGCCCCCGACAGGGGGGGCAGTTCTTC.

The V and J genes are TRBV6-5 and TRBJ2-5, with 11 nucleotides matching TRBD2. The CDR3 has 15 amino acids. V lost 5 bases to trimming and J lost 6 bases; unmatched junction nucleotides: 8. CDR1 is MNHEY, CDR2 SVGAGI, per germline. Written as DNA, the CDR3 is TGTGCCAGCAGTACCCTAGCGGGAGGCTCCAAGACCCAGTACTTC. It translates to CASSTLAGGSKTQYF.

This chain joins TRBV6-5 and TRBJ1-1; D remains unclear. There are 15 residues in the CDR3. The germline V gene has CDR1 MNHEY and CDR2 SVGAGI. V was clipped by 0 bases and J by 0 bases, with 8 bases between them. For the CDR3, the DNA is TGTGCCAGCAGTTACTCGACACGCATGAACACTGAAGCTTTCTTT. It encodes CASSYSTRMNTEAFF.

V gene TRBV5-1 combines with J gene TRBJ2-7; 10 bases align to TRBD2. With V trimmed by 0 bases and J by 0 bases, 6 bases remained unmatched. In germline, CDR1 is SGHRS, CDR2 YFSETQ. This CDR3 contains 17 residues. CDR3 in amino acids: CASSLAHGLAASYEQYF. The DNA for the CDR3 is TGCGCCAGCAGCTTGGCCCACGGACTAGCGGCCTCCTACGAGCAGTACTTC.

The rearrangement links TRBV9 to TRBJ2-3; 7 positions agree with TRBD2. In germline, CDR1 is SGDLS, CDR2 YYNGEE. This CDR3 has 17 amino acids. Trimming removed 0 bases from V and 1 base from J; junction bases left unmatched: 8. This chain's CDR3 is CASSVEVSLAGTDTQYF. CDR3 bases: TGTGCCAGCAGCGTAGAGGTCAGTCTAGCGGGCACAGATACGCAGTATTTT. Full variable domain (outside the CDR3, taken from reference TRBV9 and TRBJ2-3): DSGVTQTPKHLITATGQRVTLRCSPRSGDLSVYWYQQSLDQGLQFLIQYYNGEERAKGNILERFSAQQFPDLHSELNLSSLELGDSALYFCASSVEVSLAGTDTQYFGPGTRLTVL.

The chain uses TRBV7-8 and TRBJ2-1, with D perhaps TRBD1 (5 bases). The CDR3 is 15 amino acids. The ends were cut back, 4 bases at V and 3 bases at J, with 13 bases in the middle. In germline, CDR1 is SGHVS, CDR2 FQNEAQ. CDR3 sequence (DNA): TGTGCCAGCAGCTCGCAAGGGGCCGACTACAATGAGCAGTTCTTC. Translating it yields CASSSQGADYNEQFF.

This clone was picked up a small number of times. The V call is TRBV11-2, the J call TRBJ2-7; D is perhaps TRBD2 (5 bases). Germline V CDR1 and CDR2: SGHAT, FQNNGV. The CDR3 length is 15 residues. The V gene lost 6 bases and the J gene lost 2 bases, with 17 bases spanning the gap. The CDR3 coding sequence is TGTGCCAGCAGTCTTGGCTGGGCGGGCACCTACGAGCAGTACTTC. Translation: CASSLGWAGTYEQYF.

The CDR3 loop is CASKSGTANEKLFF. For the CDR3, the DNA is TGTGCCAGTAAGTCCGGGACAGCTAATGAAAAACTGTTTTTT. This chain uses TRBV19 with TRBJ1-4; TRBD1 matches 7 bases. Trimming cost V 7 bases and J 3 bases; bases outside gene matches: 5. Germline V CDR1 and CDR2: LNHDA, SQIVND (reference sequence). This CDR3 spans 14 amino acids.

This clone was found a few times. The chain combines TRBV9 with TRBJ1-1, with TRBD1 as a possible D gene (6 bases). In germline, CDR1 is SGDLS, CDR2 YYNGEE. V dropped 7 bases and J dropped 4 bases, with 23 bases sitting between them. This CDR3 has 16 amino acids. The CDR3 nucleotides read TGTGCCAGCGGGGATCTACAGGGAAGGGAAAGCACTGAAGCTTTCTTT. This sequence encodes CASGDLQGRESTEAFF.

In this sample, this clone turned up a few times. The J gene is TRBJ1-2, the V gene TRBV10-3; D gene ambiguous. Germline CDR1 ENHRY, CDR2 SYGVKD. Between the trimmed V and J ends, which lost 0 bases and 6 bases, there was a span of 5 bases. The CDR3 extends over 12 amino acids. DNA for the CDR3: TGTGCCATCAGTGAGTCGAGGGATGGCTACACCTTC. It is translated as CAISESRDGYTF.

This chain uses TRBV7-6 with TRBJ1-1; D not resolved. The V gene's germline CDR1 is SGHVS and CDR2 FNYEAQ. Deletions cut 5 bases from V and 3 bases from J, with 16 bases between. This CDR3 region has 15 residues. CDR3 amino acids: CASSETGLPHTEAFF. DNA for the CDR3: TGTGCCAGCAGCGAAACGGGTCTCCCACACACTGAAGCTTTCTTT.